The next 14 T cell receptor beta chains were all read from a single sample in a study of T cell responses to AZD1222 COVID-19 vaccine. Produced via immunoSEQ multiplex PCR; TCRdb's table is partial and in-frame only. The data show tens of thousands of clones, with roughly 90% seen just once and roughly 8% held by the top ten. The specimen comprised peripheral blood, sampled on day 0 of AZD1222 vaccination. These receptors came from an adult in good health.

The chain is built from TRBV7-6 and TRBJ1-1; 8 positions agree with TRBD1. The length of the CDR3 is 15 residues. Trimming took 5 bases from V and 0 from J; bases not matched to a gene: 5. Germline lookup yields CDR1 SGHVS and CDR2 FNYEAQ. The DNA of the CDR3 is TGTGCCAGCAGCGATTCAGGGGGCCTGAACACTGAAGCTTTCTTT. As protein: CASSDSGGLNTEAFF.

V and J are TRBV6-1 and TRBJ1-1; the match to TRBD1 covers 9 bases. V lost 7 bases, J lost 3 bases, and 6 bases stayed unmatched. Germline V gene data show CDR1 as MNHNS and CDR2 as SASEGT. The CDR3 length is 14 residues. CDR3 loop: CASIYRGRDTEAFF. CDR3 DNA: TGTGCCAGCATCTACAGGGGGCGCGACACTGAAGCTTTCTTT.

CDR3 in amino acids: CASRSTASSYNEQFF. The CDR3 DNA sequence: TGCGCCAGCCGGTCGACAGCCAGCTCCTACAATGAGCAGTTCTTC. The chain combines TRBV5-1 with TRBJ2-1, with D possibly matching TRBD1 (5 bases). V was cut by 7 bases and J by 0 bases, with 14 bases left in between. The CDR3 has 15 amino acids. Germline values: CDR1 SGHRS, CDR2 YFSETQ. The full variable domain, its missing parts supplied by reference TRBV5-1 and TRBJ2-1, is KAGVTQTPRYLIKTRGQQVTLSCSPISGHRSVSWYQQTPGQGLQFLFEYFSETQRNKGNFPGRFSGRQFSNSRSEMNVSTLELGDSALYLCASRSTASSYNEQFFGPGTRLTVL.

The gene calls are TRBV4-2 and TRBJ2-6, with 9 bases matching TRBD1. V dropped 4 bases and J dropped 0; count of bases not matched to a gene: 1. CDR1 and CDR2 from the germline V gene are LGHNA and YNFKEQ. The CDR3 has 16 amino acids. CDR3 coding DNA: TGTGCCAGCAGCCCGACAGGGGGCTCTGGGGCCAACGTCCTGACTTTC. It yields the protein CASSPTGGSGANVLTF.

This sequence joins TRBV28 and TRBJ1-6; TRBD1 aligns across 9 bases. CDR3 size: 18 residues. J gave up 9 bases and V 2 bases, and 14 bases lay outside the gene matches. The germline CDR1 and CDR2 sequences are MDHEN and SYDVKM. DNA of the CDR3: TGTGCCAGCAGTTTAAGCTACGGGGACAGGGAGAGAAGTTCACCCCTCCACTTT. Protein: CASSLSYGDRERSSPLHF.

The chain recombines TRBV3-1 (or the pseudogene TRBV3-2) with TRBJ1-1; 7 bases fit TRBD1. Germline values: CDR1 LGHDT, CDR2 YNNKEL (reference sequence). With V trimmed by 4 bases and J by 0 bases, 5 bases remained unmatched. The CDR3 extends over 15 amino acids. The chain's CDR3 is CASSPSDRLNTEAFF. CDR3 nucleotide sequence: TGTGCCAGCAGCCCCTCGGACAGGTTGAACACTGAAGCTTTCTTT.

The rearrangement links TRBV29-1 to TRBJ2-2; 12 nucleotides match TRBD2. V shed 4 bases, J shed 6 bases, and the junction held 6 bases outside the gene matches. Germline V CDR1 and CDR2: SQVTM, ANQGSEA. This CDR3 contains 15 residues. This chain's CDR3 is CSVVGGLAGPGELFF. The CDR3 DNA sequence: TGCAGCGTTGTAGGGGGACTAGCGGGTCCCGGGGAGCTGTTTTTT.

V is TRBV4-1 and J is TRBJ1-2; 10 bases fit TRBD1. V lost 0 bases to trimming and J lost 8 bases; unmatched junction nucleotides: 9. This CDR3 has 16 residues. From germline, CDR1 is MGHRA and CDR2 YSYEKL. CDR3 in DNA: TGCGCCAGCAGCCAAGATCACGGACAGGGGGACCGGGGCTACACCTTC. Translation: CASSQDHGQGDRGYTF.

J is TRBJ2-7 and V is TRBV19, with TRBD1 identical over 11 bases. The CDR3 consists of 13 residues. V lost 9 bases and J lost 2; bases outside the gene matches: 3. CDR1 is LNHDA and CDR2 is SQIVND in the germline V gene (reference sequence). The CDR3 DNA is TGTGCCAGCGGACAGGGGGCGACCTACGAGCAGTACTTC. Translation gives CASGQGATYEQYF.

The CDR3 bases are TGTGCCAGTATTCAAGATCGGACAGCTTATGGCTACACCTTC. Its translation is CASIQDRTAYGYTF. The chain employs TRBV19 and TRBJ1-2; a possible D gene is TRBD1 (6 bases). V was shortened by 7 bases and J by 5 bases, with 17 bases between the two germline ends. Germline loops: CDR1 LNHDA, CDR2 SQIVND (reference sequence). This CDR3 has 14 amino acids.

This chain joins TRBV5-5 and TRBJ1-2; tentative D call: TRBD1 (5 bases). Germline V gene sequence: CDR1 SGHKS, CDR2 YYEKEE (reference sequence). With 4 bases removed from V and 4 bases from J, the gap between germline ends came to 11 bases. The CDR3 totals 13 residues. CDR3 bases: TGTGCCAGCAGCCTGCAGGGCCTCTATGGCTACACCTTC. It is translated as CASSLQGLYGYTF.

The CDR3 loop is CASSDPPGESYNEQFF. CDR3 sequence (DNA): TGCGCCAGCAGTGATCCTCCGGGAGAGTCCTACAATGAGCAGTTCTTC. This sequence joins TRBV10-2 and TRBJ2-1; TRBD2 is a possible D gene (6 bases). V lost 3 bases, J lost 1 base, and 13 bases lay in between. CDR1 is WSHSY, CDR2 SAAADI, per germline. This CDR3 contains 16 residues.

This rearrangement joins TRBV19 to TRBJ2-5; TRBD2 matches at 11 bases. J lost 4 bases, V lost 6 bases, and 7 bases had no gene match. This CDR3 comprises 15 residues. Per the germline V gene, CDR1 is LNHDA and CDR2 is SQIVND (reference sequence). The DNA of the CDR3 is TGTGCCAGTAGGAGCTTACTAGCGGGAGTAGAGACCCAGTACTTC. It is translated as CASRSLLAGVETQYF.

The chain has TRBV19 and TRBJ2-7, with no clear D. CDR1 is LNHDA and CDR2 is SQIVND in the germline V gene (reference sequence). Trimming left V 10 bases short and J 6 bases short, with 7 bases between. This CDR3 contains 9 residues. The CDR3 bases are TGTGCCACCCCCCGCGAGCAGTACTTC. This gives the protein CATPREQYF.